Below are 12 T cell receptor beta chains sequenced from a single sample in a study of T cell repertoires in cytomegalovirus infection. One entry per CDR3 protein, called by TCRdb with MiXCR from the reads. The top ten clones hold around a sixth of a sample with 550,000 to 850,000 distinct CDR3 sequences, around a third of them seen once. Which antigens these TCRs recognize remains unknown. The specimen comprised cultured PBMCs, sampled from culture after CMV antigen stimulation. These receptors came from a human donor in good health (CMV status not recorded). Some clones in this sample may be carry-over from other donors' samples.

The chain recombines TRBV15 with TRBJ1-2; D remains ambiguous. The V and J ends lost 4 bases and 5 bases respectively, with 11 bases between them. CDR1 is LNHNV, CDR2 YYDKDF, per germline (reference sequence). The CDR3 loop spans 13 amino acids. CDR3 coding DNA: TGTGCCACCAGCACTAATACGGCTTATGGCTACACCTTC. This encodes CATSTNTAYGYTF.

CDR3 DNA sequence: TGCAGTGCTCTGACTAGCTTCGATACGCAGTATTTT. Translation gives CSALTSFDTQYF. The V and J genes are TRBV20-1 and TRBJ2-3; 7 nucleotides align to TRBD2. The CDR3 contains 12 residues. The ends lost 5 bases at V and 6 bases at J; junction bases unmatched: 5. Germline V lookup: CDR1 DFQATT, CDR2 SNEGSKA (reference sequence).

The CDR3 protein is CASSHSGLNTGELFF. DNA of the CDR3: TGTGCCAGCAGCCATAGCGGTTTAAACACCGGGGAGCTGTTTTTT. This chain uses TRBV7-4 with TRBJ2-2; D is perhaps TRBD2 (6 bases). Deletions cut 5 bases from V and 2 bases from J, with 12 bases between. CDR3 length equals 15 residues. The germline CDR1 and CDR2 sequences are SGHVT and SQSDAQ.

This clonotype was counted between two and nine times. The chain employs TRBV12-3 or TRBV12-4 and TRBJ2-1; 9 nucleotides line up with TRBD2. V gave up 3 bases and J gave up 4 bases; unmatched junction bases: 7. CDR3 length: 16 residues. CDR3 amino acids: CASSFVSGGPYNEQFF. The CDR3 nucleotides read TGTGCCAGCAGTTTTGTTAGCGGGGGACCATACAATGAGCAGTTCTTC.

The J gene is TRBJ2-5, the V gene TRBV20-1, with D maybe TRBD1 (5 bases). V was pared by 4 bases and J by 4 bases, with 10 bases between. Looked up from germline, CDR1 is DFQATT and CDR2 is SNEGSKA (reference sequence). This CDR3 has 12 amino acids. CDR3: CSAIRVGETQYF. The CDR3 DNA reads as TGCAGTGCTATCAGGGTGGGAGAGACCCAGTACTTC.

The CDR3 is CSASPSGRAYEQFF. As DNA, the CDR3 is TGCAGTGCGTCCCCTAGCGGGAGGGCCTATGAGCAGTTCTTC. The rearrangement joins TRBV20-1 to TRBJ2-1; 12 bases fit TRBD2. Germline CDR1 and CDR2: DFQATT and SNEGSKA (reference sequence). The V gene end was trimmed by 6 bases and the J gene end by 8 bases; junction bases not matched to a gene: 8. The length of the CDR3 is 14 residues.

This clonotype was counted ten times or more. The CDR3 here is CASSLARGSGPADTQYF. CDR3 DNA: TGTGCCAGCAGCTTAGCGCGAGGCTCCGGGCCGGCAGATACGCAGTATTTT. The chain has TRBV7-2 and TRBJ2-3; no reliable D call. Trimming took 0 bases from V and 4 from J, leaving 17 bases between them. Germline CDR1 is SGHTA and CDR2 is FQGNSA. This CDR3 is built from 17 residues.

This clonotype has more than one count but fewer than ten. The chain is built from TRBV28 and TRBJ1-6, with D unresolved. The germline gives CDR1 MDHEN, CDR2 SYDVKM. V gave up 6 bases and J gave up 8 bases, with 11 bases separating them. The CDR3 extends over 13 amino acids. CDR3 sequence: CASRLDGYSPLHF. The CDR3 region has the DNA TGTGCCAGCAGACTGGACGGCTATTCACCCCTCCACTTT.

This clonotype was recorded at least ten times. The rearrangement joins TRBV7-8 to TRBJ1-3, with D possibly matching TRBD1 (5 bases). This CDR3 is 13 amino acids long. V was shortened by 4 bases and J by 3 bases, with 7 bases between the two germline ends. The germline gives CDR1 SGHVS, CDR2 FQNEAQ. This CDR3 is CASSYRGGNTIYF. The DNA for the CDR3 is TGTGCCAGCAGCTATAGGGGTGGAAACACCATATATTTT.

This clonotype was observed at least ten times. The V and J genes are TRBV7-2 and TRBJ2-5, with D unresolved. Trimming took 4 bases from V and 0 from J, leaving 12 bases between them. CDR3 length: 15 residues. The germline CDR1 and CDR2 sequences are SGHTA and FQGNSA. For the CDR3, the DNA is TGTGCCAGCAGCTCTCGAGTCACTTACCAAGAGACCCAGTACTTC. This codes for CASSSRVTYQETQYF.

This clonotype appeared a few times. CDR3: CASSFKQSYLETQYF. CDR3 DNA sequence: TGTGCCAGCAGCTTTAAACAGTCTTACCTGGAGACCCAGTACTTC. The chain recombines TRBV11-1 with TRBJ2-5, with D hard to call. From germline, CDR1 is SGHAT and CDR2 FQDESV (reference sequence). V dropped 3 bases and J dropped 5 bases, with 16 bases sitting between them. The CDR3 contains 15 residues.

This clonotype turned up a few times. CDR3 sequence (DNA): TGCAGTGCTACACAGGGAGCTACTAATGAAAAACTGTTTTTT. This translates into CSATQGATNEKLFF. V usage is TRBV20-1 and J usage is TRBJ1-4, with D possibly matching TRBD1 (6 bases). Germline assignment: CDR1 DFQATT and CDR2 SNEGSKA (reference sequence). V was trimmed by 4 bases and J by 2 bases, leaving 11 bases between them. This CDR3 comprises 14 residues.